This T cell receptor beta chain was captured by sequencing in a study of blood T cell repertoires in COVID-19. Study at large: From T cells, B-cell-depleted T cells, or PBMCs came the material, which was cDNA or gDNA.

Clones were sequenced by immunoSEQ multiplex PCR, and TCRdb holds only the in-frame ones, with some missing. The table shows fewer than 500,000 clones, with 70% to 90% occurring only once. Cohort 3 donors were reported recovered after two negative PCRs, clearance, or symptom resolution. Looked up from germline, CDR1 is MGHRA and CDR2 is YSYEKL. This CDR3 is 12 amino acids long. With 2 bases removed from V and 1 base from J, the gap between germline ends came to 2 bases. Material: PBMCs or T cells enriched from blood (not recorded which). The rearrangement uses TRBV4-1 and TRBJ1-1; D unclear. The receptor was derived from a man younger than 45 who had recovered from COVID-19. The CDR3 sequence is CASSQQNTEAFF. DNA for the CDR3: TGCGCCAGCAGCCAACAGAACACTGAAGCTTTCTTT.